These 15 T cell receptor beta chains were sequenced from one sample in a study of T-cell memory formation after mild COVID-19. TCRdb passed the 5' RACE reads through MiXCR, listing each CDR3 protein once. Of around 150,000 distinct CDR3 sequences listed, 25% to 40% are singletons. The sample was PBMCs or a T cell subset sorted from them (not recorded which). The receptor source for this set is an adult woman who had mild COVID-19 (a few samples of this study predate the infection). Cell type and time point are not known.

The chain uses TRBV5-1 and TRBJ1-5; TRBD1 is a possible D gene (6 bases). Trimming cost V 4 bases and J 3 bases, with 17 bases left between them. CDR1 and CDR2 (germline): SGHRS, YFSETQ. The CDR3 is made up of 16 amino acids. The DNA of the CDR3 is TGCGCCAGCAGCCCCGGGGGGGGGGCTTACAATCAGCCCCAGCATTTT. Amino acids: CASSPGGGAYNQPQHF.

The chain recombines TRBV5-1 with TRBJ2-2; D is perhaps TRBD1 (6 bases). The CDR3 sequence is 14 residues long. Germline values: CDR1 SGHRS, CDR2 YFSETQ. V lost 5 bases to trimming and J lost 2 bases, with 10 bases between them. Here the CDR3 DNA reads TGCGCCAGCAGGGGGGCAGTTAACACCGGGGAGCTGTTTTTT. Translating gives CASRGAVNTGELFF.

This clonotype was seen a few times. The genes are TRBV4-3 and TRBJ1-5; D unresolved. V was cut by 0 bases and J by 3 bases, with 9 bases left in between. The CDR3 extends over 15 amino acids. Germline V gene sequence: CDR1 LGHNA, CDR2 YSLEER. The CDR3 sequence: CASSQEGGNNQPQHF. CDR3 sequence (DNA): TGCGCCAGCAGCCAAGAAGGCGGGAACAATCAGCCCCAGCATTTT.

This clonotype appeared a few times. V and J are TRBV6-5 and TRBJ1-2, with 7 bases matching TRBD1. Germline values: CDR1 MNHEY, CDR2 SVGAGI. The CDR3 is 13 residues long. The junction had 4 bases not matched to a gene; V was cut back by 6 bases and J by 3 bases. The CDR3 DNA follows: TGTGCCAGCAGAGACAGGGAGGACTATGGCTACACCTTC. The encoded protein is CASRDREDYGYTF.

The chain recombines TRBV2 with TRBJ1-2; unclear D gene. The ends were cut back, 8 bases at V and 4 bases at J, with 14 bases in the middle. Germline CDR1 is SNHLY and CDR2 is FYNNEI. The length of the CDR3 is 13 residues. The CDR3 region is CASSAGPIYGYTF. The CDR3 DNA reads TGTGCCAGCTCGGCAGGACCCATCTATGGCTACACCTTC.

This clonotype was detected many times. The rearrangement joins TRBV7-2 to TRBJ1-5; 11 bases line up with TRBD1. The CDR3 runs 15 residues. With V trimmed by 5 bases and J by 4 bases, 4 bases remained unmatched. The germline V gene encodes CDR1 SGHTA and CDR2 FQGNSA. CDR3 region: CASSPGQGANQPQHF. The DNA for the CDR3 is TGTGCCAGCAGCCCCGGACAGGGGGCTAATCAGCCCCAGCATTTT.

DNA for the CDR3: TGCGCCAGCAGCTTCAGGGACCCGAACACCGGGGAGCTGTTTTTT. As protein: CASSFRDPNTGELFF. This chain links TRBV5-1 with TRBJ2-2, with D possibly being TRBD1 or TRBD2 (5 bases each). The length of the CDR3 is 15 residues. The V end lost 2 bases, the J end lost 0 bases, and 8 bases lay between the germline ends. Germline V lookup: CDR1 SGHRS, CDR2 YFSETQ.

This clonotype was counted between two and nine times. The chain links TRBV10-3 to TRBJ1-1; tentative D call: TRBD1 (6 bases). Germline V CDR1 and CDR2: ENHRY, SYGVKD. CDR3 length equals 13 residues. Between the trimmed V and J ends, which lost 7 bases and 0 bases, there was a span of 9 bases. The DNA of the CDR3 is TGTGCCATCAAAGGGGGTATGAACACTGAAGCTTTCTTT. Translating gives CAIKGGMNTEAFF.

The CDR3 loop reads CASSPQGSAEAGELFF. The CDR3 DNA sequence: TGTGCCAGCAGCCCACAGGGTAGCGCAGAGGCCGGGGAGCTGTTTTTT. This sequence joins TRBV11-2 and TRBJ2-2; D may be TRBD1 (6 bases). CDR3 size: 16 residues. Trimming left V 5 bases short and J 6 bases short, with 19 bases between. Per germline, CDR1 SGHAT and CDR2 FQNNGV.

The chain links TRBV10-3 to TRBJ2-4; D is undetermined. V was pared by 2 bases and J by 0 bases, with 17 bases between. The CDR3 totals 18 residues. Germline CDR1 is ENHRY and CDR2 is SYGVKD. CDR3 region: CAISEGFSTPLAKNIQYF. The CDR3 nucleotides are TGTGCCATCAGTGAGGGCTTTTCCACACCGTTAGCCAAAAACATTCAGTACTTC.

The rearrangement links TRBV7-8 to TRBJ1-2, with TRBD1 matching 7 bases. Germline V gene lookup returns CDR1 SGHVS and CDR2 FQNEAQ. The CDR3 runs to 13 residues. V shed 5 bases and J 2 bases; nucleotides not matched to a gene: 2. This CDR3 reads CASSQDRNYGYTF. The CDR3 nucleotides are TGTGCCAGCAGCCAGGACAGGAACTATGGCTACACCTTC.

The chain recombines TRBV5-1 with TRBJ2-2, with D possibly being TRBD1 (5 bases). CDR1 and CDR2 (germline): SGHRS, YFSETQ. The germline V and J ends were trimmed by 2 bases and 4 bases, with 9 bases remaining between them. There are 14 residues in the CDR3. The CDR3 here is CASSLWGSTGELFF. The CDR3 nucleotides read TGCGCCAGCAGCTTATGGGGCTCCACCGGGGAGCTGTTTTTT.

V gene TRBV3-1 combines with J gene TRBJ2-7; 10 nucleotides line up with TRBD1. V shed 1 base, J shed 2 bases, and the junction held 2 bases outside the gene matches. The germline V gene encodes CDR1 LGHDT and CDR2 YNNKEL (reference sequence). This CDR3 contains 15 residues. The CDR3 reads CASSQAGTGAYEQYF. CDR3 bases: TGTGCCAGCAGCCAAGCCGGGACAGGGGCCTACGAGCAGTACTTC.

This clonotype was seen a handful of times. The gene calls are TRBV6-5 and TRBJ1-1; D remains unclear. The CDR3 has 15 amino acids. V was trimmed by 2 bases and J by 3 bases, leaving 13 bases between them. CDR1 and CDR2 from the germline V gene are MNHEY and SVGAGI. CDR3 bases: TGTGCCAGCAGTTACGGCGAGGCATCGGACACTGAAGCTTTCTTT. It yields the protein CASSYGEASDTEAFF.

The CDR3 nucleotides are TGTGCCAGCAGCTTAGCTTGGGGACAGGACCCAGATACGCAGTATTTT. Its protein is CASSLAWGQDPDTQYF. The chain employs TRBV11-2 and TRBJ2-3, with 8 nucleotides matching TRBD1. J was trimmed by 4 bases and V by 1 base; bases with no gene match: 7. The CDR3 runs 16 residues. Germline V gene data show CDR1 as SGHAT and CDR2 as FQNNGV.